Following are 6 T cell receptor beta chains from one sample sequenced in a study of T cell responses to AZD1222 COVID-19 vaccine. The data were produced by immunoSEQ multiplex PCR, yet TCRdb's version contains in-frame clones alone and is incomplete. The table includes 130,000 to 150,000 clones, approximately 89% detected once. The source material was peripheral blood, sampled on day 0 of AZD1222 vaccination. The receptors here all came from an adult in good health.

V is TRBV2 and J is TRBJ2-1, with a possible D match to TRBD2 (5 bases). V was cut by 6 bases and J by 4 bases, with 13 bases left in between. CDR3 size: 14 residues. Germline CDR1 SNHLY, CDR2 FYNNEI. The DNA of the CDR3 is TGTGCCAGCAGCCTCTTTAGGACTTACAATGAGCAGTTCTTC. It specifies CASSLFRTYNEQFF.

The rearrangement joins TRBV7-6 to TRBJ2-3; weak D call: TRBD2 (6 bases). The germline V gene has CDR1 SGHVS and CDR2 FNYEAQ. Between the trimmed V and J ends, which lost 5 bases and 3 bases, there was a span of 15 bases. The CDR3 extends over 15 amino acids. CDR3 DNA sequence: TGTGCCAGCAGCGCCCCGGGACGGGGGACAGATACGCAGTATTTT. It translates to CASSAPGRGTDTQYF.

Only one count was recorded for this clone. V is TRBV9 and J is TRBJ1-1; TRBD1 agrees at 8 bases. The ends lost 2 bases at V and 8 bases at J; junction bases unmatched: 11. Germline CDR1 SGDLS, CDR2 YYNGEE. The CDR3 is 15 amino acids. The CDR3 DNA reads TGTGCCAGCAGCGTCAATTCGTGGGGACAGGACGAAGCTTTCTTT. The encoded protein is CASSVNSWGQDEAFF.

This chain uses TRBV11-2 with TRBJ1-6; the D gene is possibly TRBD1 (5 bases). V was shortened by 2 bases and J by 7 bases, with 15 bases between the two germline ends. There are 16 residues in the CDR3. CDR1 SGHAT and CDR2 FQNNGV come from the germline V gene. The CDR3 DNA follows: TGTGCCAGCAGCTTACCCCTCGGCCGGGGGAATTCACCCCTCCACTTT. Residues: CASSLPLGRGNSPLHF.

The V call is TRBV29-1, the J call TRBJ1-3; no definite D call. The germline V and J ends were trimmed by 5 bases and 4 bases, with 9 bases remaining between them. CDR3 length: 12 residues. Germline V gene data show CDR1 as SQVTM and CDR2 as ANQGSEA. For the CDR3, the DNA is TGCAGCGTTCGAGAATCCGGAAACACCATATATTTT. It codes for CSVRESGNTIYF.

The sample holds one count of this clone. The rearrangement joins TRBV28 to TRBJ2-5; 7 bases map to TRBD2. V shed 2 bases, J shed 4 bases, and the junction held 4 bases outside the gene matches. The germline V gene has CDR1 MDHEN and CDR2 SYDVKM. This CDR3 is built from 14 residues. CDR3 sequence: CASSLAGGGETQYF. The CDR3 DNA reads as TGTGCCAGCAGTTTAGCGGGCGGGGGAGAGACCCAGTACTTC.